The next 21 T cell receptor beta chains were all read from a single sample in a study of CD8 T cells in Susac syndrome. After extraction with the RNeasy kit, roughly 0.5 to 1 ug of the RNA was reverse transcribed using random hexamers. TCRdb re-called the immunoSEQ multiplex PCR reads with MiXCR, one entry per CDR3 protein. The table includes under 70,000 distinct CDR3 sequences, approximately 90% detected once. Sequencing was done on a sample of CD8+ T cells from PBMCs. The receptors shown here come from a human donor in good health.

This clonotype was recorded only once. CDR3 amino acids: CASSFSQGSTDTQYF. CDR3 in DNA: TGTGCCAGCAGTTTTTCACAGGGGAGTACAGATACGCAGTATTTT. The V gene is TRBV27, the J gene TRBJ2-3, with TRBD1 identical over 7 bases. The junction had 6 bases not matched to a gene; V was cut back by 3 bases and J by 3 bases. The CDR3 loop spans 15 amino acids. CDR1 is MNHEY, CDR2 SMNVEV, per germline (reference sequence).

This chain connects TRBV27 to TRBJ2-2; a possible D gene is TRBD1 (6 bases). Trimming took 2 bases from V and 4 from J, leaving 11 bases between them. The length of the CDR3 is 15 residues. CDR1 MNHEY and CDR2 SMNVEV come from the germline V gene (reference sequence). In DNA, the CDR3 is TGTGCCAGCAGTTTAATATCAGGGGCCACCGGGGAGCTGTTTTTT. It encodes CASSLISGATGELFF.

This clonotype has more than one count but fewer than ten. The chain recombines TRBV3-1 with TRBJ1-3; weak D call: TRBD1 (5 bases). The CDR3 spans 15 residues. CDR1 and CDR2 from the germline V gene are LGHDT and YNNKEL (reference sequence). Trimming took 1 base from V and 1 from J, leaving 8 bases between them. In DNA, the CDR3 is TGTGCCAGCAGCCAAGCCGGGGGATCTGGAAACACCATATATTTT. Encoded protein: CASSQAGGSGNTIYF.

V is TRBV19 and J is TRBJ2-5; TRBD1 matches at 8 bases. In germline, CDR1 is LNHDA, CDR2 SQIVND (reference sequence). With V trimmed by 4 bases and J by 5 bases, 9 bases remained unmatched. The CDR3 covers 15 residues. The CDR3 nucleotides are TGTGCCAGTAGTACGAGGACAGGGACTCTTGAGACCCAGTACTTC. It codes for CASSTRTGTLETQYF.

The chain's CDR3 is CASSLEANYNEQFF. The CDR3 DNA reads TGTGCCAGCAGCTTAGAAGCCAACTACAATGAGCAGTTCTTC. The gene calls are TRBV13 and TRBJ2-1; D is unclear. CDR1 PRHDT and CDR2 FYEKMQ come from the germline V gene (reference sequence). The CDR3 spans 14 residues. V shed 1 base and J shed 3 bases, with 7 bases lying between them.

V usage is TRBV12-3 or TRBV12-4 and J usage is TRBJ2-7, with no clear D. This CDR3 region has 13 residues. Trimming left V 3 bases short and J 2 bases short, with 8 bases between. CDR3 sequence reads: CASSFKATYEQYF. The DNA of the CDR3 is TGTGCCAGCAGTTTCAAGGCAACCTACGAGCAGTACTTC.

CDR3 loop: CASSLGTPLTGELFF. The CDR3 nucleotides are TGTGCCAGCAGCCTCGGGACACCTCTTACCGGGGAGCTGTTTTTT. V is TRBV7-8 and J is TRBJ2-2; tentatively, D is TRBD1 (6 bases). The CDR3 totals 15 residues. The V end lost 5 bases, the J end lost 5 bases, and 15 bases lay between the germline ends. The germline V gene encodes CDR1 SGHVS and CDR2 FQNEAQ.

This chain connects TRBV6-5 to TRBJ2-3, with 9 bases identical to TRBD2. The V segment lost 3 bases and the J segment 3 bases; nucleotides outside the gene matches: 4. CDR3 length equals 15 residues. The V gene's germline CDR1 is MNHEY and CDR2 SVGAGI. The CDR3 DNA is TGTGCCAGCAGTTATGCGGGGGGGCTGACAGATACGCAGTATTTT. Its protein is CASSYAGGLTDTQYF.

The chain uses TRBV10-3 and TRBJ2-2, with D hard to call. Germline V gives CDR1 ENHRY, CDR2 SYGVKD. The length of the CDR3 is 11 residues. V lost 6 bases, J lost 7 bases, and 6 bases lay in between. The CDR3 region is CAIRSFGELFF. CDR3 DNA: TGTGCCATCAGGAGTTTCGGGGAGCTGTTTTTT.

The V call is TRBV11-2, the J call TRBJ2-1; D gene ambiguous. There are 12 residues in the CDR3. V was clipped by 3 bases and J by 8 bases, with 8 bases between them. CDR1 is SGHAT, CDR2 FQNNGV, per germline. The CDR3 bases are TGTGCCAGCAGCTTCTATCTCGATGAGCAGTTCTTC. Its translation: CASSFYLDEQFF.

J is TRBJ2-5 and V is TRBV7-2; 9 bases map to TRBD2. This CDR3 contains 14 residues. Trimming cost V 1 base and J 4 bases; bases outside gene matches: 1. Germline V gene lookup returns CDR1 SGHTA and CDR2 FQGNSA. The CDR3 loop is CASSLETSGETQYF. The CDR3 DNA is TGTGCCAGCAGCTTAGAGACTAGCGGAGAGACCCAGTACTTC.

V and J are TRBV11-2 and TRBJ2-1; no clear D gene. The germline V gene encodes CDR1 SGHAT and CDR2 FQNNGV. The CDR3 covers 19 residues. V was clipped by 3 bases and J by 3 bases, with 24 bases between them. CDR3 sequence: CASSLYRYTTNLFYNEQFF. The CDR3 DNA reads TGTGCCAGCAGCTTGTACAGATATACTACTAATCTCTTCTACAATGAGCAGTTCTTC. Together with reference TRBV11-2 and TRBJ2-1, the CDR3 gives the full variable domain: EAGVAQSPRYKIIEKRQSVAFWCNPISGHATLYWYQQILGQGPKLLIQFQNNGVVDDSQLPKDRFSAERLKGVDSTLKIQPAKLEDSAVYLCASSLYRYTTNLFYNEQFFGPGTRLTVL.

This chain links TRBV19 with TRBJ1-5; tentative D call: TRBD1 (6 bases). The CDR3 contains 14 residues. Germline V gives CDR1 LNHDA, CDR2 SQIVND (reference sequence). V was shortened by 11 bases and J by 3 bases, with 17 bases between the two germline ends. The DNA for the CDR3 is TGTGCCTGCAGGCCCCAGGGGTACAATCAGCCCCAGCATTTT. This sequence encodes CACRPQGYNQPQHF.

The chain combines TRBV7-9 with TRBJ2-3; no clear D gene. Trimming took 3 bases from V and 2 from J, leaving 12 bases between them. Germline V lookup: CDR1 SEHNR, CDR2 FQNEAQ (reference sequence). The CDR3 contains 15 residues. DNA of the CDR3: TGTGCCAGCAGCTTGATTGTTTTAGCCACAGATACGCAGTATTTT. Residues: CASSLIVLATDTQYF.

This clonotype has a single count. J is TRBJ1-2 and V is TRBV4-1; TRBD1 might be the D (6 bases). CDR3 length: 17 amino acids. V was cut by 3 bases and J by 3 bases, with 20 bases left in between. Germline V gives CDR1 MGHRA, CDR2 YSYEKL. The CDR3 is CASSHPNQGSRDYGYTF. The CDR3 DNA sequence: TGCGCCAGCAGCCACCCCAATCAGGGGTCTCGAGACTATGGCTACACCTTC.

This chain connects TRBV6-2 or TRBV6-3 to TRBJ2-7; 8 bases are shared with TRBD2. CDR3 length: 14 amino acids. Germline values: CDR1 MNHEY, CDR2 SVGEGT. V shed 8 bases and J 6 bases; nucleotides not matched to a gene: 12. CDR3: CASERGQYEVEQYF. In nucleotides, the CDR3 is TGTGCCAGCGAGCGGGGGCAGTACGAGGTCGAGCAGTACTTC.

CDR3 amino acids: CASSASGRPVNGELFF. CDR3 nucleotides: TGTGCCAGCAGCGCTTCAGGGCGGCCCGTTAACGGGGAGCTGTTTTTT. This chain links TRBV9 with TRBJ2-2; possible D gene TRBD1, 5 bases. Germline values: CDR1 SGDLS, CDR2 YYNGEE. This CDR3 spans 16 amino acids. Trimming removed 3 bases at V and 7 bases at J, with 19 bases between. Complete variable domain (other parts from reference TRBV9 and TRBJ2-2): DSGVTQTPKHLITATGQRVTLRCSPRSGDLSVYWYQQSLDQGLQFLIQYYNGEERAKGNILERFSAQQFPDLHSELNLSSLELGDSALYFCASSASGRPVNGELFFGEGSRLTVL.

This chain uses TRBV30 with TRBJ2-2; D is uncertain. Germline V gene data show CDR1 as GTSNPN and CDR2 as SVGIG (reference sequence). The CDR3 contains 12 residues. V was shortened by 0 bases and J by 6 bases, with 5 bases between the two germline ends. CDR3 amino acids: CAWSVNPGELFF. In nucleotides, the CDR3 is TGTGCCTGGAGTGTAAACCCCGGGGAGCTGTTTTTT.

The chain uses TRBV6-5 and TRBJ2-7, with D perhaps TRBD1 (5 bases). The CDR3 has 13 amino acids. Per the germline V gene, CDR1 is MNHEY and CDR2 is SVGAGI. V was shortened by 5 bases and J by 2 bases, with 10 bases between the two germline ends. CDR3 residues: CASSLARAYEQYF. The DNA for the CDR3 is TGTGCCAGCAGTCTGGCCAGGGCCTACGAGCAGTACTTC.

V gene TRBV30 combines with J gene TRBJ1-5; D gene unclear. CDR1 GTSNPN and CDR2 SVGIG come from the germline V gene (reference sequence). This CDR3 is 15 amino acids long. Trimming took 1 base from V and 3 from J, leaving 13 bases between them. CDR3 DNA: TGTGCCTGGAGTGCTGAACAAGGGCTCAATCAGCCCCAGCATTTT. Translated, it gives CAWSAEQGLNQPQHF.

This chain joins TRBV7-6 and TRBJ1-3; D not resolved. Looked up from germline, CDR1 is SGHVS and CDR2 is FNYEAQ. V lost 3 bases and J lost 3, with 18 bases in between. The CDR3 totals 17 residues. The CDR3 reads CASSFSGDRESGNTIYF. The CDR3 bases are TGTGCCAGCAGCTTCTCAGGTGACCGGGAAAGTGGAAACACCATATATTTT.